A selection of T cell receptor beta chains follows, all from one sample in a study of blood T cell repertoires in COVID-19. The repertoire was sequenced with immunoSEQ multiplex PCR; TCRdb's copy has only in-frame clones and lacks some. The table has 65,000 to 70,000 clones, around 80% seen once. Sequenced: peripheral blood. The receptors shown here come from a human donor in a cohort sampled during active COVID-19. Both conserved end residues are part of each CDR3. The D gene is left open where the match is weak. Part of the rows lack a size; the others show once, few, many or a class for expanded clones.

V: TRBV7-2
J: TRBJ2-5
D: TRBD2
size: NA
CDR3: CASSLGLGGRGETQYF
DNA: TGTGCCAGCAGCTTAGGATTGGGCGGGAGGGGGGAGACCCAGTACTTC

V: TRBV7-2
J: TRBJ2-1
D: NA
size: NA
CDR3: CASSFAGVYNEQFF
DNA: TGTGCCAGCAGCTTTGCAGGGGTATACAATGAGCAGTTCTTC

V: TRBV5-8
J: TRBJ1-1
D: TRBD1
size: NA
CDR3: CASSLWGQKNTEAFF
DNA: TGTGCCAGCAGCCTATGGGGACAGAAGAACACTGAAGCTTTCTTT

V: TRBV18
J: TRBJ2-1
D: TRBD1
size: NA
CDR3: CASSQKPGQGTYNEQFF
DNA: TGTGCCAGCTCACAAAAGCCGGGACAGGGAACTTACAATGAGCAGTTCTTC

V: TRBV6-6
J: TRBJ1-1
D: NA
size: NA
CDR3: CASSYSSNTEAFF
DNA: TGTGCCAGCAGTTACTCCTCGAACACTGAAGCTTTCTTT

V: TRBV6-2/TRBV6-3
J: TRBJ2-2
D: NA
size: few
CDR3: CASSYSPIEDGELFF
DNA: TGTGCCAGCAGTTACTCACCGATAGAAGACGGGGAGCTGTTTTTT

V: TRBV18
J: TRBJ1-1
D: NA
size: once
CDR3: CASSLAAGGVTNTEAFF
DNA: TGTGCCAGCTCGCTGGCCGCTGGGGGGGTAACGAACACTGAAGCTTTCTTT

V: TRBV10-3
J: TRBJ2-1
D: TRBD1
size: NA
CDR3: CAISEPGQGYVNEQFF
DNA: TGTGCCATCAGTGAGCCGGGACAGGGCTACGTCAATGAGCAGTTCTTC

V: TRBV6-2/TRBV6-3
J: TRBJ2-5
D: NA
size: NA
CDR3: CASSSYLTSVEETQYF
DNA: TGTGCCAGCAGTTCCTATCTGACTAGTGTGGAAGAGACCCAGTACTTC

V: TRBV5-1
J: TRBJ2-5
D: NA
size: few
CDR3: CASSLAGHNQETQYF
DNA: TGCGCCAGCAGCTTGGCGGGACATAACCAAGAGACCCAGTACTTC

V: TRBV5-1
J: TRBJ1-2
D: NA
size: NA
CDR3: CASSLGGQNYGYTF
DNA: TGCGCCAGCAGCTTGGGGGGGCAGAACTATGGCTACACCTTC

V: TRBV28
J: TRBJ2-7
D: NA
size: NA
CDR3: CASRSPGFSYEQYF
DNA: TGTGCCAGCAGGTCTCCAGGATTTTCCTACGAGCAGTACTTC

V: TRBV24-1
J: TRBJ2-1
D: NA
size: NA
CDR3: CATSGQAGVGEQFF
DNA: TGTGCCACCAGTGGACAGGCCGGGGTTGGTGAGCAGTTCTTC

V: TRBV5-6
J: TRBJ2-7
D: TRBD2
size: once
CDR3: CASSFRTSGIYEQYF
DNA: TGTGCCAGCAGCTTTAGAACTAGCGGGATCTACGAGCAGTACTTC

V: TRBV6-2/TRBV6-3
J: TRBJ2-2
D: NA
size: few
CDR3: CASSTPTTGELFF
DNA: TGTGCCAGCAGTACCCCTACCACCGGGGAGCTGTTTTTT

V: TRBV7-9
J: TRBJ1-1
D: NA
size: NA
CDR3: CASSPQTGIGAFF
DNA: TGTGCCAGCAGCCCCCAAACCGGGATTGGGGCTTTCTTT

V: TRBV5-1
J: TRBJ2-2
D: NA
size: NA
CDR3: CASSLSGANTGELFF
DNA: TGCGCCAGCAGCTTGTCAGGCGCGAACACCGGGGAGCTGTTTTTT

V: TRBV10-3
J: TRBJ1-1
D: NA
size: NA
CDR3: CAISVKGGNTEAFF
DNA: TGTGCCATCAGTGTTAAGGGAGGAAACACTGAAGCTTTCTTT

V: TRBV28
J: TRBJ1-1
D: NA
size: NA
CDR3: CASSITGWKGYTEAFF
DNA: TGTGCCAGCAGTATTACAGGCTGGAAGGGTTACACTGAAGCTTTCTTT

V: TRBV7-2
J: TRBJ1-1
D: NA
size: NA
CDR3: CASSLHRAPSTEAFF
DNA: TGTGCCAGCAGCTTGCACAGGGCTCCAAGCACTGAAGCTTTCTTT

V: TRBV2
J: TRBJ2-7
D: NA
size: NA
CDR3: CATRVGPEQYF
DNA: TGTGCCACTCGAGTTGGGCCCGAGCAGTACTTC

V: TRBV19
J: TRBJ2-7
D: NA
size: once
CDR3: CASSMRFADEQYF
DNA: TGTGCCAGTAGCATGAGGTTCGCCGACGAGCAGTACTTC

V: TRBV7-8
J: TRBJ2-7
D: NA
size: NA
CDR3: CASTGGGNYEQYF
DNA: TGTGCCAGCACCGGAGGCGGAAACTACGAGCAGTACTTC